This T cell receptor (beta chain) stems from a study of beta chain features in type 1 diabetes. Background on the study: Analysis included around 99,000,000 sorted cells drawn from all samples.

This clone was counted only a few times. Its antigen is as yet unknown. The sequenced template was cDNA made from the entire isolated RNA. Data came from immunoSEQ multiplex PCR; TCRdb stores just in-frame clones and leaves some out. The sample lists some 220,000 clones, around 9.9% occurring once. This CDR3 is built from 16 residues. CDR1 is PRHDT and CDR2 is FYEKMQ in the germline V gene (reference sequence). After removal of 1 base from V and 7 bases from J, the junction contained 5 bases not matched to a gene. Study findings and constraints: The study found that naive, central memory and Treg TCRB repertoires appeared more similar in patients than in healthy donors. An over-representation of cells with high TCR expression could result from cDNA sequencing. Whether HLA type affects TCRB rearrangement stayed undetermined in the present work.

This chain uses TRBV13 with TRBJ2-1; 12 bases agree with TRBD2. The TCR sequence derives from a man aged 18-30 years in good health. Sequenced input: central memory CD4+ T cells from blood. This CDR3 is CASSLVTSGGRNEQFF. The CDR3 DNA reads TGTGCCAGCAGCTTAGTGACTAGCGGGGGAAGGAATGAGCAGTTCTTC.